This T cell receptor (beta chain) was observed in a study of T cell responses to AZD1222 COVID-19 vaccine. The study's findings and limits: The donors showed a predominance of white British ancestry and of females, with possible underestimation of clonal diversity.

As regards this clone: Its antigen is still unknown.

Libraries were prepared by immunoSEQ multiplex PCR; TCRdb keeps only in-frame clonotypes and omits some of them. The data contain about 35,000 clones, 70% to 90% of them singletons. This material consisted of peripheral blood, taken on day 0 of AZD1222 vaccination. The clonotype originates from an adult in good health.

The CDR3 DNA is TGTGCCAGTAGGTTCGGGGGCGCGCAGTATTTT. The encoded protein is CASRFGGAQYF. J is TRBJ2-3 and V is TRBV19, with D possibly called TRBD1 or TRBD2 (6 bases each). The CDR3 runs 11 residues. V lost 6 bases, J lost 10 bases, and 11 bases lay in between. The V gene's germline CDR1 is LNHDA and CDR2 SQIVND (reference sequence).